The 18 T cell receptor beta chains in this list originate from one sample, sequenced in a study of identical twins (TCRdb year 2016). The method behind the library was 5' RACE. Sequencer: Illumina HiSeq 2000. TCRdb applied fastp at Q25 and MiXCR to the public reads, then kept only in-frame beta chains. All rows with the same CDR3 protein become a single entry with the most common DNA and genes. Counted in this sample were 1.5 million or so distinct CDR3 sequences; roughly a third of them appeared once. The ten largest clonotypes hold around 0.25% of the sample. The sequencing sample was made of cord blood. The origin of the receptors is a newborn girl in good health.

Turning to this clonotype: An end of the junction does not agree with germline; a read error may underlie this. J is TRBJ2-3 and V is TRBV7-9, with 7 bases lining up with TRBD2. Germline lookup yields CDR1 SEHNR and CDR2 FQNEAQ (reference sequence). The CDR3 contains 17 residues. The CDR3 nucleotides are TGTGCCAGCAGCTTAAGTATCCGGCGGGAGAGCACAGATACGCGGTATTTT. It is translated as CASSLSIRRESTDTRYF.

This clonotype turned up a few times. The rearrangement uses TRBV25-1 and TRBJ1-1; TRBD1 is a possible D gene (5 bases). The CDR3 covers 16 residues. The V gene's germline CDR1 is MGHDK and CDR2 SYGVNS. The ends were cut back, 3 bases at V and 3 bases at J, with 17 bases in the middle. The CDR3 nucleotides are TGTGCCAGCAGTGATCCCGGGAAGCGCAGGGACACTGAAGCTTTCTTT. This gives the protein CASSDPGKRRDTEAFF.

This chain joins TRBV10-3 and TRBJ2-7; the D gene is possibly TRBD2 (5 bases). This CDR3 comprises 12 residues. Trimming took 8 bases from V and 7 from J, leaving 15 bases between them. Germline CDR1 reads ENHRY; CDR2 reads SYGVKD. The CDR3 loop is CAISAGEIEQYF. The CDR3, as DNA: TGTGCCATCTCCGCCGGGGAGATTGAGCAGTACTTC.

This chain uses TRBV7-6 with TRBJ2-7; D unclear. The ends were cut back, 4 bases at V and 1 base at J, with 14 bases in the middle. The CDR3 is 15 amino acids. CDR1 SGHVS and CDR2 FNYEAQ come from the germline V gene. DNA for the CDR3: TGTGCCAGCAGCTCAGACGTTAGCTCTTCCTACGAGCAGTACTTC. Translation gives CASSSDVSSSYEQYF.

CDR3 bases: TGTGCCAGCAGTTACTCCGACAGGGTGGAAAAACTGTTTTTT. Encoded protein: CASSYSDRVEKLFF. The chain uses TRBV6-5 and TRBJ1-4, with 7 positions matching TRBD1. The CDR3 covers 14 residues. Looked up from germline, CDR1 is MNHEY and CDR2 is SVGAGI. With 0 bases clipped from V and 8 bases from J, the junction kept 3 bases outside the gene matches.

The rearrangement links TRBV20-1 to TRBJ2-3; 10 bases match TRBD2. J gave up 2 bases and V 4 bases, and 6 bases lay outside the gene matches. The CDR3 has 15 amino acids. Germline V CDR1 and CDR2: DFQATT, SNEGSKA (reference sequence). In DNA form, the CDR3 reads TGCAGTGCTACCTCCGGGACTAGCGCCACAGATACGCAGTATTTT. Its translation is CSATSGTSATDTQYF.

This clonotype was counted between two and nine times. The V gene is TRBV28, the J gene TRBJ2-1, with 10 bases fitting TRBD2. Germline-derived CDR1 and CDR2 are MDHEN and SYDVKM. This CDR3 comprises 18 residues. Trimming at V came to 2 bases and at J to 7 bases, leaving 14 bases not matched to a gene. CDR3 DNA sequence: TGTGCCAGCAGTTTAACCCCTTGGGTAAGCGGGAGGGAGAATGAGCAGTTCTTC. Protein product: CASSLTPWVSGRENEQFF.

The genes are TRBV29-1 and TRBJ1-3, with D hard to call. The CDR3 loop spans 16 amino acids. Trimming took 0 bases from V and 0 from J, leaving 12 bases between them. Germline V CDR1 and CDR2: SQVTM, ANQGSEA. CDR3 loop: CSVEEIGRSSGNTIYF. In DNA, the CDR3 is TGCAGCGTTGAAGAGATAGGCCGGAGCTCTGGAAACACCATATATTTT.

V gene TRBV7-9 combines with J gene TRBJ2-5, with D possibly TRBD1 on 6 matching bases. The end of the DNA aligns better with TRBJ2-7, so the J call may be wrong. The germline V gene encodes CDR1 SEHNR and CDR2 FQNEAQ (reference sequence). The CDR3 has 14 amino acids. The CDR3 DNA sequence: TGTGCCAGCAGCCCAGACCTTACAGGGACCGAGCAGTACTTC. Translation: CASSPDLTGTEQYF.

The V call is TRBV12-3 or TRBV12-4, the J call TRBJ2-1; D tentatively fits TRBD1 or TRBD2 (6 bases each). Between the trimmed V and J ends, which lost 1 base and 3 bases, there was a span of 10 bases. This CDR3 spans 15 amino acids. This CDR3 is CASSLVGGHYNEQFF. Written as DNA, the CDR3 is TGTGCCAGCAGTTTAGTGGGGGGACACTACAATGAGCAGTTCTTC.

This chain connects TRBV3-1 to TRBJ2-1, with TRBD2 matching 7 bases. The DNA end is more similar to TRBJ2-7, so the J call may be wrong. Germline lookup yields CDR1 LGHDT and CDR2 YNNKEL (reference sequence). The CDR3 contains 15 residues. For the CDR3, the DNA is TGTGCCAGCAGCTTAGGGGAGGGGCTGGTCAATGAGCAGTACTTC. This translates into CASSLGEGLVNEQYF.

In its sample, this clonotype was seen a few times. The rearrangement links TRBV5-6 to TRBJ2-1, with no clear D. Trimming took off 4 bases at V and 6 bases at J, with 11 bases between the two ends. CDR1 is SGHDT and CDR2 is YYEEEE in the germline V gene. The CDR3 has 13 amino acids. The CDR3 sequence is CASSPVQRNEQFF. CDR3 sequence (DNA): TGTGCCAGCAGCCCGGTACAGCGCAATGAGCAGTTCTTC.

There are a few counts of this clonotype. The gene calls are TRBV6-5 and TRBJ2-1, with 8 bases identical to TRBD1. The J segment lost 0 bases and the V segment lost 2 bases, leaving 12 bases of the junction unmatched. Per germline, CDR1 MNHEY and CDR2 SVGAGI. CDR3 length: 19 residues. The CDR3 reads CASSYPSDRGPLSYNEQFF. The CDR3 DNA follows: TGTGCCAGCAGTTACCCCTCCGACAGGGGCCCCCTCTCCTACAATGAGCAGTTCTTC.

J is TRBJ1-2 and V is TRBV7-6; D possibly corresponds to TRBD1 (5 bases). Germline V CDR1 and CDR2: SGHVS, FNYEAQ. This CDR3 contains 16 residues. Trimming removed 6 bases from V and 4 bases from J, with 21 bases in between. CDR3 nucleotide sequence: TGTGCCAGCAGTTTTATCTCTTCGGGGACGTCCTATGGCTACACCTTC. Translation gives CASSFISSGTSYGYTF.

This rearrangement joins TRBV7-2 to TRBJ2-3; the match to TRBD2 covers 9 bases. The CDR3 consists of 13 residues. V trimming: 5 bases; J trimming: 7 bases; junction bases outside the gene matches: 4. CDR1 and CDR2 (germline): SGHTA, FQGNSA. CDR3 loop: CASSRTSVNTQYF. CDR3 DNA sequence: TGTGCCAGCAGCCGGACTAGCGTTAATACGCAGTATTTT.

V and J are TRBV7-9 and TRBJ1-6; 8 nucleotides agree with TRBD1. Germline assignment: CDR1 SEHNR and CDR2 FQNEAQ (reference sequence). J lost 9 bases, V lost 1 base, and 8 bases had no gene match. CDR3 length: 16 amino acids. This CDR3 is CASSLGTGPLSSPLHF. DNA for the CDR3: TGTGCCAGCAGCTTAGGGACAGGGCCTCTTAGTTCACCCCTCCACTTT.

The chain combines TRBV20-1 with TRBJ2-3, with TRBD2 as a possible D gene (6 bases). V was shortened by 2 bases and J by 6 bases, with 15 bases between the two germline ends. The CDR3 consists of 14 residues. Germline V gene lookup returns CDR1 DFQATT and CDR2 SNEGSKA (reference sequence). Here the CDR3 DNA reads TGCAGTGCTAGAAGGGCACTAGCCCGCGATACGCAGTATTTT. Encoded protein: CSARRALARDTQYF.

The chain employs TRBV20-1 and TRBJ2-6; D call uncertain. CDR3 length: 13 residues. Trimming shortened V by 4 bases and J by 4 bases, and 8 bases separated the two germline ends. Germline V gene lookup returns CDR1 DFQATT and CDR2 SNEGSKA (reference sequence). The CDR3 DNA sequence: TGCAGTGCTACCCGAGTGGGGGCCAACGTCCTGACTTTC. Its translation: CSATRVGANVLTF.